This T cell receptor (beta chain) was profiled in a study of early T cells in non-severe SARS-CoV-2 infection. Across the study: Sequencing of unsorted whole blood was done on bulk RNA, leaving chains unpaired. Study-wide results and limits: Missing private and CD4 specificities, VDJdb matching favored anti-spike CD8 responses.

The CDR3 contains 16 residues. Trimming took off 5 bases at V and 6 bases at J, with 23 bases between the two ends. Germline V lookup: CDR1 SGHTA, CDR2 FQGNSA. The protocol attached unique molecular identifiers to individual cDNA molecules. MiXCR was run by TCRdb on the 5' RACE reads, yielding one entry per CDR3 protein. The table has 75,000 or so distinct CDR3 sequences, approximately 12% seen once. Of note for this clonotype: The antigen is not known.

This chain joins TRBV7-2 and TRBJ2-7; possible D gene TRBD2, 5 bases. This receptor was taken from an adult who was a healthcare worker with PCR-confirmed SARS-CoV-2 infection or an uninfected control (not recorded which). Sequences were obtained from whole blood. The CDR3: CASSPPSRALSAEQYF. The CDR3, as DNA: TGTGCCAGCAGCCCACCCTCGAGGGCCCTCTCCGCCGAGCAGTACTTC.